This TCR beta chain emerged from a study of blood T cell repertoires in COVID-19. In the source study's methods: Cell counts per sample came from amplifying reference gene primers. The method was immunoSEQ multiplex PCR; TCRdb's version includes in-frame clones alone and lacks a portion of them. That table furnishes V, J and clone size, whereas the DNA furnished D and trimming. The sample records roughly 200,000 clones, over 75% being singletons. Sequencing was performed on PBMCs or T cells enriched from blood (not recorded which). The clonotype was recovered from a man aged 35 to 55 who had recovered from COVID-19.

CDR3 loop: CASSQDWGDETQYF. CDR3 sequence (DNA): TGCGCCAGCAGCCAAGACTGGGGGGACGAGACCCAGTACTTC. The gene calls are TRBV4-1 and TRBJ2-5; D is possibly TRBD2 (6 bases). V gave up 0 bases and J gave up 5 bases, with 10 bases separating them. The germline V gene has CDR1 MGHRA and CDR2 YSYEKL. The CDR3 sequence is 14 residues long.